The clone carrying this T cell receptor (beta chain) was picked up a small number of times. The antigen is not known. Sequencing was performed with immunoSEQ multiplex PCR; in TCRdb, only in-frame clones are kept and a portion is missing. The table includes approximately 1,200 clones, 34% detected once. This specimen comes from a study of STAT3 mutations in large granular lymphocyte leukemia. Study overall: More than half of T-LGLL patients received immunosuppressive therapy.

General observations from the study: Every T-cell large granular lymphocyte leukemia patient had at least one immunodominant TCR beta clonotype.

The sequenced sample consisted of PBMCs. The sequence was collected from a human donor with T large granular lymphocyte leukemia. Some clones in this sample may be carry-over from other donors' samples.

CDR3 nucleotides: TGTGCCAGCAGCCCCGAACGAGGACAGCCGAAAACTTTCTTT. This codes for CASSPERGQPKTFF. The gene calls are TRBV7-8 and TRBJ1-1; a weak D match, TRBD1 (6 bases). This CDR3 contains 14 residues. The germline V gene encodes CDR1 SGHVS and CDR2 FQNEAQ. Trimming left V 5 bases short and J 12 bases short, with 22 bases between.